These 18 T cell receptor beta chains were all obtained from the same sample, sequenced in a study of shared clonotypes between healthy human individuals. Generated by immunoSEQ multiplex PCR, the TCRdb table keeps only in-frame clones and is missing some. The table records about 2 million clones, 85% to 95% of them present only once. Sequenced input: naive CD4+ T cells sorted from blood. Subset meaning: CD45RA+ positively selected. All receptors come from a man aged 18-30 years in good health.

The chain links TRBV10-3 to TRBJ2-5; 8 bases are a match to TRBD1. There are 11 residues in the CDR3. J gave up 13 bases and V 4 bases, and 5 bases lay outside the gene matches. Germline V gene lookup returns CDR1 ENHRY and CDR2 SYGVKD. The CDR3 bases are TGTGCCATCAGTGCGGACAGGGCATTGTACTTC. It encodes CAISADRALYF.

The chain has TRBV4-1 and TRBJ2-7; D remains ambiguous. Trimming stripped 0 bases from V and 1 base from J, with 10 bases between. The CDR3 contains 15 residues. Germline V CDR1 and CDR2: MGHRA, YSYEKL. The CDR3 reads CASSQEGKLSYEQYF. The CDR3 bases are TGCGCCAGCAGCCAAGAGGGAAAGTTGTCCTACGAGCAGTACTTC.

The chain joins TRBV19 to TRBJ2-5; 9 nucleotides align to TRBD2. Trimming cost V 4 bases and J 2 bases; bases outside gene matches: 2. CDR3 length: 14 residues. Germline assignment: CDR1 LNHDA and CDR2 SQIVND (reference sequence). The chain's CDR3 is CASSRTSAQETQYF. The CDR3 DNA is TGTGCCAGTAGTAGGACTAGCGCACAAGAGACCCAGTACTTC.

The chain employs TRBV30 and TRBJ1-6; D uncertain. V was shortened by 2 bases and J by 3 bases, with 14 bases between the two germline ends. Germline V gene data show CDR1 as GTSNPN and CDR2 as SVGIG (reference sequence). The CDR3 has 16 amino acids. CDR3 sequence reads: CAWSRLDILYNSPLHF. The CDR3 region has the DNA TGTGCCTGGAGTAGGTTAGATATCCTCTATAATTCACCCCTCCACTTT.

The chain uses TRBV7-9 and TRBJ2-1; 13 positions agree with TRBD2. Germline-derived CDR1 and CDR2 are SEHNR and FQNEAQ (reference sequence). The ends lost 5 bases at V and 8 bases at J; junction bases unmatched: 12. CDR3 length: 17 residues. As DNA, the CDR3 is TGTGCCAGCAGCCCTCTGGGCTATACTAGCGGGAGGGATGAGCAGTTCTTC. Translation: CASSPLGYTSGRDEQFF.

The chain is built from TRBV28 and TRBJ1-6; no definite D call. Germline V lookup: CDR1 MDHEN, CDR2 SYDVKM. V was pared by 0 bases and J by 0 bases, with 9 bases between. This CDR3 region has 17 residues. This chain's CDR3 is CASSLWIRGSYNSPLHF. In DNA, the CDR3 is TGTGCCAGCAGTTTATGGATCCGGGGCTCCTATAATTCACCCCTCCACTTT.

In its sample, this clone was seen once. The chain couples TRBV6-5 to TRBJ1-5; tentatively, D is TRBD1 (6 bases). Germline V CDR1 and CDR2: MNHEY, SVGAGI. There are 15 residues in the CDR3. Trimming took 2 bases from V and 4 from J, leaving 12 bases between them. CDR3 amino acids: CASSYAGARNQPQHF. The CDR3 nucleotides read TGTGCCAGCAGTTACGCGGGGGCGCGGAATCAGCCCCAGCATTTT.

The chain carries TRBV5-1 and TRBJ2-5, with 9 bases that match TRBD1. V dropped 4 bases and J dropped 4; count of bases not matched to a gene: 8. The CDR3 has 15 residues. Per the germline V gene, CDR1 is SGHRS and CDR2 is YFSETQ. CDR3 DNA sequence: TGCGCCAGCAGCCTTACTCCGGGACAGGGAGAGACCCAGTACTTC. This gives the protein CASSLTPGQGETQYF.

This clone appeared a single time. The chain employs TRBV19 and TRBJ2-3; TRBD1 agrees at 7 bases. V trimming: 7 bases; J trimming: 1 base; junction bases outside the gene matches: 8. Germline assignment: CDR1 LNHDA and CDR2 SQIVND (reference sequence). CDR3 size: 15 residues. The CDR3 protein is CASTIRTGGTDTQYF. The CDR3 DNA reads as TGTGCCAGTACCATCCGGACAGGTGGCACAGATACGCAGTATTTT.

The V call is TRBV10-3, the J call TRBJ2-2, with a possible D match to TRBD1 (5 bases). Germline V CDR1 and CDR2: ENHRY, SYGVKD. The V end was cut by 0 bases, the J end by 2 bases, with 13 bases between. This CDR3 has 17 residues. CDR3 sequence: CAISESLGASNTGELFF. The CDR3, as DNA: TGTGCCATCAGTGAGTCGCTTGGGGCGAGTAACACCGGGGAGCTGTTTTTT.

The J gene is TRBJ2-5, the V gene TRBV19; 14 nucleotides line up with TRBD2. Per germline, CDR1 LNHDA and CDR2 SQIVND (reference sequence). The CDR3 sequence is 17 residues long. Trimming at V came to 5 bases and at J to 5 bases, leaving 10 bases not matched to a gene. The CDR3 is CASSAGTSGSPSETQYF. The CDR3 region has the DNA TGTGCCAGTAGTGCGGGGACTAGCGGGAGCCCCTCGGAGACCCAGTACTTC.

The rearrangement uses TRBV5-1 and TRBJ1-2; D not resolved. V dropped 4 bases and J dropped 3 bases, with 10 bases sitting between them. The CDR3 spans 13 residues. The germline gives CDR1 SGHRS, CDR2 YFSETQ. The CDR3 coding sequence is TGCGCCAGCAGCAGGGAGAACGACTATGGCTACACCTTC. Translation: CASSRENDYGYTF.

CDR3 protein: CASSLRGQLTDTQYF. Written as DNA, the CDR3 is TGTGCCAGCAGCTTACGGGGGCAGCTCACAGATACGCAGTATTTT. The J gene is TRBJ2-3, the V gene TRBV7-2; D could derive from TRBD1 or TRBD2 (6 bases each). Germline assignment: CDR1 SGHTA and CDR2 FQGNSA. This CDR3 is built from 15 residues. V was shortened by 2 bases and J by 2 bases, with 11 bases between the two germline ends.

The chain employs TRBV10-1 and TRBJ2-5; either TRBD1 or TRBD2 may supply D (5 bases each). The CDR3 is 13 amino acids. The V gene lost 5 bases and the J gene lost 4 bases, with 11 bases spanning the gap. Germline CDR1 is WNHNN and CDR2 is SYGVQD (reference sequence). The chain's CDR3 is CASSPQGRETQYF. CDR3 DNA sequence: TGCGCCAGCAGTCCCCAGGGACGAGAGACCCAGTACTTC.

The V and J genes are TRBV5-4 and TRBJ2-5; the match to TRBD1 covers 9 bases. The CDR3 totals 14 residues. The J segment lost 4 bases and the V segment lost 4 bases, leaving 5 bases of the junction unmatched. Germline CDR1 is SGHNT and CDR2 is YYREEE (reference sequence). CDR3 in amino acids: CASSLRTGVETQYF. The CDR3 DNA reads as TGTGCCAGCAGCCTGCGGACAGGGGTAGAGACCCAGTACTTC.

V gene TRBV28 combines with J gene TRBJ1-5; no clear D gene. The CDR3 spans 13 residues. Trimming shortened V by 8 bases and J by 1 base, and 9 bases separated the two germline ends. CDR1 and CDR2 from the germline V gene are MDHEN and SYDVKM. The CDR3 sequence is CASWSGSNQPQHF. CDR3 bases: TGTGCCAGCTGGTCGGGCAGCAATCAGCCCCAGCATTTT.

This clone was found a few times. The V call is TRBV7-9, the J call TRBJ1-6; TRBD1 agrees at 9 bases. CDR1 is SEHNR, CDR2 FQNEAQ, per germline (reference sequence). V lost 3 bases and J lost 7; bases outside the gene matches: 7. CDR3 size: 16 residues. The CDR3 is CASSFSHTGGNSPLHF. Written as DNA, the CDR3 is TGTGCCAGCAGCTTTTCCCACACAGGGGGCAATTCACCCCTCCACTTT.

J is TRBJ2-2 and V is TRBV9, with 8 positions matching TRBD1. Looked up from germline, CDR1 is SGDLS and CDR2 is YYNGEE. The J segment lost 6 bases and the V segment lost 1 base, leaving 2 bases of the junction unmatched. This CDR3 comprises 14 residues. The CDR3 loop is CASSVRQGSGELFF. CDR3 nucleotide sequence: TGTGCCAGCAGCGTAAGACAGGGGTCCGGGGAGCTGTTTTTT.